What follows are 24 T cell receptor beta chains derived from one specimen sequenced in a study of T cells in Graves' hyperthyroidism and ophthalmopathy. TCR beta CDR3 regions were amplified from RNA transcripts. The HTBI primer set served for first-round RT-PCR of the TCR CDR3. TCRdb recomputed calls from the multiplex PCR reads with MiXCR, one row per CDR3 protein. The sample shows approximately 520,000 distinct CDR3 sequences, approximately 25% of them seen only once. Sequencing used blood. The receptors shown here come from a woman aged 25-40 years with Graves' ophthalmopathy.

This clonotype was recorded at least ten times. The chain uses TRBV5-1 and TRBJ2-7; the D gene is possibly TRBD1 (6 bases). V gave up 6 bases and J gave up 0 bases, with 10 bases separating them. This CDR3 comprises 13 residues. Germline V gene lookup returns CDR1 SGHRS and CDR2 YFSETQ. This CDR3 reads CASNDRNSYEQYF. CDR3 nucleotides: TGCGCCAGCAACGACAGGAACTCCTACGAGCAGTACTTC.

This clonotype was observed at least ten times. This chain joins TRBV11-3 and TRBJ1-3, with D possibly matching TRBD1 (6 bases). With 0 bases removed from V and 2 bases from J, the gap between germline ends came to 11 bases. CDR3 size: 16 residues. Per germline, CDR1 SGHNT and CDR2 YENEEA. The CDR3 reads CASSLDGQTTGNTIYF. Written as DNA, the CDR3 is TGTGCCAGCAGCTTAGATGGACAGACCACTGGAAACACCATATATTTT.

This clonotype occurred many times. The J gene is TRBJ1-2, the V gene TRBV20-1, with 8 bases aligning to TRBD1. Germline CDR1 DFQATT, CDR2 SNEGSKA (reference sequence). This CDR3 is 14 amino acids long. V shed 3 bases and J 4 bases; nucleotides not matched to a gene: 7. The CDR3 loop reads CSASKSGGGYGYTF. CDR3 DNA: TGCAGTGCTAGTAAATCAGGGGGCGGCTATGGCTACACCTTC.

This clonotype was seen many times. The chain couples TRBV6-1 to TRBJ2-7; 9 nucleotides agree with TRBD1. The CDR3 is made up of 15 amino acids. Unmatched junction bases numbered 6, after V lost 3 bases and J lost 3 bases. Germline V CDR1 and CDR2: MNHNS, SASEGT. CDR3 sequence: CASSDSGTGNYEQYF. CDR3 nucleotide sequence: TGTGCCAGCAGTGATTCCGGGACAGGGAACTACGAGCAGTACTTC.

This clonotype was seen ten or more times. DNA of the CDR3: TGTGCCAGCAGTGCGGAACAGGGAACGAGCAATCAGCCCCAGCATTTT. Protein product: CASSAEQGTSNQPQHF. The genes are TRBV2 and TRBJ1-5, with D possibly matching TRBD1 (6 bases). Trimming took 4 bases from V and 1 from J, leaving 14 bases between them. The CDR3 runs to 16 residues. Germline CDR1 reads SNHLY; CDR2 reads FYNNEI.

Remarks on this clonotype: Compared with germline, one end of the junction differs, possibly owing to a read error. The chain has TRBV7-9 and TRBJ1-5, with D unresolved. Germline V gives CDR1 SEHNR, CDR2 FQNEAQ (reference sequence). The CDR3 has 14 amino acids. The CDR3 DNA is TGTGCCAGCAGCTTAGGGCAGCCCAATCAGCCCCTGCATTTT. Encoded protein: CASSLGQPNQPLHF.

This clonotype was detected ten times or more. The chain joins TRBV6-5 to TRBJ1-1, with TRBD1 as a possible D gene (5 bases). Germline lookup yields CDR1 MNHEY and CDR2 SVGAGI. The CDR3 is made up of 15 amino acids. Trimming stripped 0 bases from V and 1 base from J, with 9 bases between. CDR3 in DNA: TGTGCCAGCAGTTACTCGGGCAGGGAGAACACTGAAGCTTTCTTT. Amino acid sequence: CASSYSGRENTEAFF.

The V call is TRBV14, the J call TRBJ2-5, with 8 bases lining up with TRBD2. Looked up from germline, CDR1 is SGHDN and CDR2 is FVKESK. The CDR3 spans 14 residues. J was trimmed by 4 bases and V by 2 bases; bases with no gene match: 3. CDR3 in amino acids: CASSQNLAGETQYF. DNA for the CDR3: TGTGCCAGCAGCCAAAACCTAGCGGGAGAGACCCAGTACTTC.

This clonotype has a count of ten or more. The V and J genes are TRBV6-1 and TRBJ2-7, with D maybe TRBD1 (6 bases). The CDR3 sequence is 15 residues long. Looked up from germline, CDR1 is MNHNS and CDR2 is SASEGT. Deletions cut 4 bases from V and 4 bases from J, with 17 bases between. For the CDR3, the DNA is TGTGCCAGCAGTGGAGATAAGACAGGTCTGTACGAGCAGTACTTC. Translating it yields CASSGDKTGLYEQYF.

The genes are TRBV6-5 and TRBJ2-4, with TRBD2 matching 11 bases. The CDR3 extends over 17 amino acids. CDR1 is MNHEY and CDR2 is SVGAGI in the germline V gene. Germline trimming cut 4 bases from V and 0 bases from J; bases unmatched to any gene: 5. The CDR3, as DNA: TGTGCCAGCAGTTCCTTGACTAGCGGGGTAGCCAAAAACATTCAGTACTTC. Protein: CASSSLTSGVAKNIQYF.

This clonotype has ten or more counts. The gene calls are TRBV27 and TRBJ2-5; 7 positions match TRBD1. The CDR3 covers 15 residues. The trim removed 4 bases at V and 2 bases at J, leaving 7 bases unmatched. Germline V CDR1 and CDR2: MNHEY, SMNVEV (reference sequence). Here the CDR3 reads CASSSLLQGQETQYF. CDR3 nucleotides: TGTGCCAGCAGTTCCCTACTACAGGGGCAAGAGACCCAGTACTTC.

This clonotype was detected ten times or more. The chain links TRBV20-1 to TRBJ2-7; D uncertain. This CDR3 comprises 11 residues. Germline values: CDR1 DFQATT, CDR2 SNEGSKA (reference sequence). V gave up 3 bases and J gave up 4 bases, with 7 bases separating them. The CDR3 region has the DNA TGCAGTGCTAGTCAGCTATACGAGCAGTACTTC. It yields the protein CSASQLYEQYF.

In regard to this clonotype: The conserved phenylalanine or tryptophan is not found at the CDR3 terminus, so this likely reflects a read error. The chain has TRBV6-1 and TRBJ2-2; D may match TRBD1 or TRBD2 (5 bases each). Per the germline V gene, CDR1 is MNHNS and CDR2 is SASEGT. The CDR3 runs 14 residues. The CDR3 loop is CASGETEDTRELFL. In DNA, the CDR3 is TGTGCCAGCGGGGAGACAGAGGACACCAGGGAGCTGTTTCTT.

The sample holds many counts of this clonotype. The gene calls are TRBV7-2 and TRBJ2-7; D perhaps matches TRBD2 (6 bases). Germline V gene sequence: CDR1 SGHTA, CDR2 FQGNSA. The CDR3 is 14 residues long. V shed 1 base and J shed 3 bases, with 10 bases lying between them. The CDR3, as DNA: TGTGCCAGCAGCTTAGTACCCGGGGGCTACGAGCAGTACTTC. This codes for CASSLVPGGYEQYF.

This clonotype was counted a few times. J is TRBJ1-3 and V is TRBV14, with D perhaps TRBD1 (5 bases). This CDR3 contains 13 residues. Trimming took 0 bases from V and 10 from J, leaving 10 bases between them. CDR1 SGHDN and CDR2 FVKESK come from the germline V gene. In nucleotides, the CDR3 is TGTGCCAGCAGCCAAGAAAAGGGGAGGACCATATATTTT. Encoded protein: CASSQEKGRTIYF.

At least ten counts were recorded for this clonotype. The chain recombines TRBV6-5 with TRBJ1-3; D is unresolved. CDR1 MNHEY and CDR2 SVGAGI come from the germline V gene. V was cut by 2 bases and J by 0 bases, with 11 bases left in between. The CDR3 sequence is 16 residues long. CDR3 residues: CASSYADQTSGNTIYF. DNA of the CDR3: TGTGCCAGCAGTTACGCGGACCAGACCTCTGGAAACACCATATATTTT.

At least ten counts were recorded for this clonotype. This rearrangement joins TRBV15 to TRBJ1-3; no reliable D call. Germline V lookup: CDR1 LNHNV, CDR2 YYDKDF (reference sequence). V was trimmed by 0 bases and J by 1 base, leaving 13 bases between them. The CDR3 has 17 residues. The CDR3 coding sequence is TGTGCCACCAGCAGAGATATCCCGACCAGTTCTGGAAACACCATATATTTT. It translates to CATSRDIPTSSGNTIYF.

This chain uses TRBV20-1 with TRBJ1-1; tentatively, D is TRBD1 (6 bases). Trimming left V 2 bases short and J 4 bases short, with 14 bases between. Germline lookup yields CDR1 DFQATT and CDR2 SNEGSKA (reference sequence). This CDR3 contains 14 residues. The CDR3 region is CSARFSGAGTEAFF. The CDR3 nucleotides are TGCAGTGCTAGATTTTCGGGGGCGGGCACTGAAGCTTTCTTT.

This clonotype was detected ten times or more. V is TRBV7-9 and J is TRBJ1-1, with D hard to call. V shed 1 base and J shed 6 bases, with 6 bases lying between them. The CDR3 is 12 amino acids. CDR1 is SEHNR and CDR2 is FQNEAQ in the germline V gene (reference sequence). The CDR3 is CASSLGRAEAFF. For the CDR3, the DNA is TGTGCCAGCAGCTTAGGAAGGGCTGAAGCTTTCTTT.

This clonotype occurred a few times. J is TRBJ2-7 and V is TRBV18, with D uncertain. V lost 2 bases and J lost 7, with 12 bases in between. The CDR3 totals 13 residues. The germline CDR1 and CDR2 sequences are KGHSH and LQKENI. CDR3 residues: CASSPGDLGEQYF. The CDR3 nucleotides read TGTGCCAGCTCACCAGGGGATTTGGGAGAGCAGTACTTC.

The chain has TRBV20-1 and TRBJ2-3, with 15 bases fitting TRBD2. The germline gives CDR1 DFQATT, CDR2 SNEGSKA (reference sequence). There are 17 residues in the CDR3. Losses at the gene ends were 1 base for V and 2 bases for J; bases not matched to a gene: 4. The CDR3 coding sequence is TGCAGTGCTAGAGTAGGGACTAGCGGGGGGACCACAGATACGCAGTATTTT. Encoded protein: CSARVGTSGGTTDTQYF.

This clonotype has at least ten counts. This chain joins TRBV30 and TRBJ2-2; 8 nucleotides match TRBD2. The CDR3 loop spans 13 amino acids. V trimming: 8 bases; J trimming: 4 bases; junction bases outside the gene matches: 6. The germline CDR1 and CDR2 sequences are GTSNPN and SVGIG (reference sequence). The CDR3 loop is CAKGRGGTGELFF. The CDR3 DNA sequence: TGTGCCAAAGGACGGGGGGGCACCGGGGAGCTGTTTTTT.

This clonotype was seen a few times. A read error is likely here: a far larger clone is one base away. The chain uses TRBV12-3 or TRBV12-4 and TRBJ1-1; unclear D gene. V was clipped by 6 bases and J by 2 bases, with 10 bases between them. The CDR3 runs 13 residues. The CDR3 loop reads CASSRTDNTEAFF. CDR3 DNA: TGTGCCAGCAGCCGGACCGATAACACTGAAGCTTTCTTT.

In this sample, this clonotype turned up many times. The rearrangement uses TRBV11-2 and TRBJ2-7; D possibly uses TRBD1 or TRBD2 (5 bases each). Germline CDR1 is SGHAT and CDR2 is FQNNGV. Trimming took off 6 bases at V and 6 bases at J, with 18 bases between the two ends. The CDR3 extends over 14 amino acids. The DNA of the CDR3 is TGTGCCAGCAGGCCAATCGGGGCAGGGCCCGAGCAGTACTTC. It specifies CASRPIGAGPEQYF.